The rows below give T cell receptor beta chains drawn from one sample of a study of blood T cell repertoires in COVID-19. The data were produced by immunoSEQ multiplex PCR, yet TCRdb's version contains in-frame clones alone and is incomplete. This sample has roughly 230,000 clones, with 90% found just once. The specimen sequenced was peripheral blood. The receptors shown here come from a woman aged 55 to 70 with COVID-19, enrolled during active disease. The conserved cysteine and the conserved F or W are not part of the CDR3 here. Each record gives: clone size, J gene, V gene, CDR3 protein. Rows may omit the clone size; those that give it use once, few, many or a size class.

clone size: NA; J gene: TRBJ2-1; V gene: TRBV29-1; CDR3 protein: SVQGLAGQYNEQF
clone size: NA; J gene: TRBJ2-5; V gene: TRBV4-2; CDR3 protein: ASSHGGGQETQY
clone size: NA; J gene: TRBJ1-5; V gene: TRBV5-4; CDR3 protein: ASSRGDDQPQH
clone size: NA; J gene: TRBJ1-2; V gene: TRBV7-2; CDR3 protein: ASSASGASFYGYT
clone size: NA; J gene: TRBJ1-1; V gene: TRBV15; CDR3 protein: ATSRDTDNTEAF
clone size: NA; J gene: TRBJ1-2; V gene: TRBV6-4; CDR3 protein: ASSDSPNYGYT
clone size: NA; J gene: TRBJ2-7; V gene: TRBV5-4; CDR3 protein: ASSVGVRGAADEQY
clone size: NA; J gene: TRBJ1-5; V gene: TRBV28; CDR3 protein: ASSFPQGSGNQPQH
clone size: NA; J gene: TRBJ1-1; V gene: TRBV11-1; CDR3 protein: ASSLGQLNTEAF
clone size: NA; J gene: TRBJ2-7; V gene: TRBV30; CDR3 protein: AWNRGRERYEQY
clone size: NA; J gene: TRBJ2-1; V gene: TRBV5-1; CDR3 protein: ASSSRGGLAANYNEQF
clone size: NA; J gene: TRBJ1-5; V gene: TRBV19; CDR3 protein: ASSDRGPRGNQPQH
clone size: NA; J gene: TRBJ2-6; V gene: TRBV18; CDR3 protein: ASSPLWQNSGANVLT
clone size: NA; J gene: TRBJ1-1; V gene: TRBV6-5; CDR3 protein: ASEGRKNTEAF
clone size: NA; J gene: TRBJ1-2; V gene: TRBV6-5; CDR3 protein: ASSPGGYPFPGYT
clone size: NA; J gene: TRBJ2-3; V gene: TRBV5-1; CDR3 protein: ASSLTRWADTQY
clone size: NA; J gene: TRBJ2-6; V gene: TRBV4-1; CDR3 protein: ASSQVPGIGANVLT
clone size: NA; J gene: TRBJ2-7; V gene: TRBV11-3; CDR3 protein: ASSPRSPPGQSSYEQY
clone size: NA; J gene: TRBJ1-1; V gene: TRBV9; CDR3 protein: ASSFRDRANTEAF
clone size: NA; J gene: TRBJ1-5; V gene: TRBV3-1/TRBV3-2; CDR3 protein: ASSQEPRRGCNQPQH
clone size: once; J gene: TRBJ1-5; V gene: TRBV6-5; CDR3 protein: ASSGRLSNQPQH
clone size: NA; J gene: TRBJ1-1; V gene: TRBV7-2; CDR3 protein: ASSAMAQNTEAF
clone size: NA; J gene: TRBJ2-1; V gene: TRBV14; CDR3 protein: ASSQDFAASGGEQF
clone size: NA; J gene: TRBJ1-4; V gene: TRBV4-1; CDR3 protein: ASSPGGRDEKLF
clone size: NA; J gene: TRBJ2-3; V gene: TRBV19; CDR3 protein: ASSIILGGLWDTQY
clone size: NA; J gene: TRBJ1-3; V gene: TRBV3-1/TRBV3-2; CDR3 protein: ASSQRQGMTSGNTIY
clone size: NA; J gene: TRBJ2-1; V gene: TRBV4-2; CDR3 protein: ASSQDLVGGREQF
clone size: NA; J gene: TRBJ2-3; V gene: TRBV7-2; CDR3 protein: ASSPSGIKVTQY
clone size: NA; J gene: TRBJ1-1; V gene: TRBV7-2; CDR3 protein: ASSLAGVYASSNTEAF
clone size: NA; J gene: TRBJ1-2; V gene: TRBV4-1; CDR3 protein: ASSQGQSYGYT
clone size: NA; J gene: TRBJ2-4; V gene: TRBV15; CDR3 protein: ATSRVALTGENIQY
clone size: NA; J gene: TRBJ1-2; V gene: TRBV19; CDR3 protein: ASSTPWRANYGYT
clone size: once; J gene: TRBJ1-6; V gene: TRBV7-8; CDR3 protein: ASSLGPGARNSPLH
clone size: NA; J gene: TRBJ1-1; V gene: TRBV4-3; CDR3 protein: ASSHAGIDTEAF
clone size: once; J gene: TRBJ1-6; V gene: TRBV19; CDR3 protein: ASSRQSSYNSPLH
clone size: NA; J gene: TRBJ2-7; V gene: TRBV18; CDR3 protein: ASSPYGGSSYEQY
clone size: few; J gene: TRBJ1-3; V gene: TRBV2; CDR3 protein: ASSANRGLGNTIY
clone size: NA; J gene: TRBJ2-7; V gene: TRBV5-6; CDR3 protein: ASSPSIAGEYEQY
clone size: NA; J gene: TRBJ2-1; V gene: TRBV20-1; CDR3 protein: SASHPGANEQF
clone size: NA; J gene: TRBJ2-2; V gene: TRBV9; CDR3 protein: ASSVEPDRDTGELF
clone size: NA; J gene: TRBJ2-1; V gene: TRBV11-2; CDR3 protein: ASSLVVGGPHNEQF
clone size: NA; J gene: TRBJ2-1; V gene: TRBV19; CDR3 protein: ASSYLATDEQF
clone size: few; J gene: TRBJ2-2; V gene: TRBV11-2; CDR3 protein: ASSGWGVIGNTGELF
clone size: NA; J gene: TRBJ1-4; V gene: TRBV18; CDR3 protein: ASSPRRGSQGAGEKLF
clone size: NA; J gene: TRBJ1-2; V gene: TRBV6-5; CDR3 protein: ASSYSGSPAYGYT
clone size: NA; J gene: TRBJ2-3; V gene: TRBV14; CDR3 protein: ASSLSPGQGTDTQY
clone size: NA; J gene: TRBJ1-5; V gene: TRBV5-1; CDR3 protein: ASSLAPGTGYQPQH
clone size: NA; J gene: TRBJ2-1; V gene: TRBV7-2; CDR3 protein: ASSWGFGGGAISYNEQF
clone size: NA; J gene: TRBJ1-2; V gene: TRBV9; CDR3 protein: ASSVVGGGYT
clone size: NA; J gene: TRBJ1-3; V gene: TRBV19; CDR3 protein: ASSINRDRGNTIY
clone size: NA; J gene: TRBJ2-7; V gene: TRBV15; CDR3 protein: ATSAPGLAQGASPYEQY
clone size: NA; J gene: TRBJ1-2; V gene: TRBV3-1/TRBV3-2; CDR3 protein: ASSQDSRDRGYT
clone size: once; J gene: TRBJ2-5; V gene: TRBV6-6; CDR3 protein: ASSPTGTPPETQY
clone size: NA; J gene: TRBJ1-1; V gene: TRBV25-1; CDR3 protein: ASSEQQGAEAF
clone size: NA; J gene: TRBJ1-2; V gene: TRBV5-5; CDR3 protein: ASSFGAGTGLLGYGYT